This TCR beta chain was identified in a study of T cell responses to AZD1222 COVID-19 vaccine. The overall study: Second-dose intervals of approximately 4 or approximately 12 weeks were pooled.

Study observations and caveats: Clonal diversity was possibly underestimated; the donors were predominantly white British and more often female. Baseline serostatus was positive in only six AZD1222 recipients. In all cases, repertoires were sampled only after the peak T cell response.

V lost 3 bases, J lost 4 bases, and 11 bases stayed unmatched. The CDR3 has 17 amino acids. Only in-frame clones appear in the TCRdb table, and some are missing; sequencing was by immunoSEQ multiplex PCR. The table records 150,000 to 200,000 clones, 85% to 95% of them present only once. In regard to this clone: Its antigen is currently unknown.

This specimen consisted of peripheral blood, obtained on day 0 of AZD1222 vaccination. The chain is built from TRBV23-1 and TRBJ2-3; 9 positions agree with TRBD1. TRBV23-1 has ORF status, its function being uncertain. The receptor comes from an adult in good health. CDR3 protein: CASSHLGTGRPADTQYF. The CDR3 nucleotides read TGCGCCAGCAGTCACCTGGGGACAGGGCGGCCGGCAGATACGCAGTATTTT.